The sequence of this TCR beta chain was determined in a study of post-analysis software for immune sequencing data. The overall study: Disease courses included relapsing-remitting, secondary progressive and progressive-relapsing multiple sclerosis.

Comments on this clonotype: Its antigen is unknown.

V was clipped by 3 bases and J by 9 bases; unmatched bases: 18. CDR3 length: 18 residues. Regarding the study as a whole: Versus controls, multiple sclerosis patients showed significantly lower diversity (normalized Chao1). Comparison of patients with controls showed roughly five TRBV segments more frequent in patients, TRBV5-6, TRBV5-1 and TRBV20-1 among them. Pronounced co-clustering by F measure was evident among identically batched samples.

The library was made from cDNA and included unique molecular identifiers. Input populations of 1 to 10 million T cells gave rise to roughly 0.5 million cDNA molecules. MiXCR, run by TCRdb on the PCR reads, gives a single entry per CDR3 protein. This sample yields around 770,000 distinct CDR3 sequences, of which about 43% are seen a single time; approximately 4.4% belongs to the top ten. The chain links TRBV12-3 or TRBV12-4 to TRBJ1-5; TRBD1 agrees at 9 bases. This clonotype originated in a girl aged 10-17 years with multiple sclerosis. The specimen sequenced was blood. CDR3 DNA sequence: TGTGCCAGCAGTTTGACAGTCGGGACAGGGTCGATGGATCGGCCCCAGCATTTT. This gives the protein CASSLTVGTGSMDRPQHF.